Below are 17 T cell receptor beta chains sequenced from a single sample in a study. TCRdb redid the calling of the 5' RACE reads with MiXCR, one entry per CDR3 protein. This sample yields about 40,000 distinct CDR3 sequences, of which 18% are seen a single time; around 2.8% belongs to the top ten. The sequencing sample was made of naive CD4+ T cells sorted from a lymph node. Subset meaning: naive CD4+ T cells, CD4+CD45RA+CD25-. The receptors here all came from a female donor with breast cancer.

CDR3 protein: CASSPEAQGQETQYF. The CDR3, as DNA: TGTGCCAGCAGCCCAGAGGCCCAGGGGCAAGAGACCCAGTACTTC. The rearrangement uses TRBV7-9 and TRBJ2-5; D possibly corresponds to TRBD1 (6 bases). The CDR3 is 15 amino acids. The V gene's germline CDR1 is SEHNR and CDR2 FQNEAQ (reference sequence). The V end lost 5 bases, the J end lost 2 bases, and 15 bases lay between the germline ends.

The chain uses TRBV7-8 and TRBJ1-5; D unclear. This CDR3 spans 17 amino acids. Trimming left V 0 bases short and J 3 bases short, with 15 bases between. CDR1 is SGHVS, CDR2 FQNEAQ, per germline. The CDR3 DNA is TGTGCCAGCAGCTTAGCGGGTTATTGGGATCCCAATCAGCCCCAGCATTTT. It codes for CASSLAGYWDPNQPQHF.

The rearrangement uses TRBV6-5 and TRBJ1-2; the match to TRBD1 covers 8 bases. The junction had 7 bases not matched to a gene; V was cut back by 5 bases and J by 2 bases. CDR3 length: 15 amino acids. The germline V gene has CDR1 MNHEY and CDR2 SVGAGI. DNA for the CDR3: TGTGCCAGCAGTCGGCAGGGGGCGCAGAACTATGGCTACACCTTC. It specifies CASSRQGAQNYGYTF.

This clonotype was found a few times. The chain joins TRBV27 to TRBJ1-2; TRBD1 matches 10 bases. This CDR3 contains 11 residues. V gave up 8 bases and J gave up 8 bases; unmatched junction bases: 2. CDR1 and CDR2 from the germline V gene are MNHEY and SMNVEV (reference sequence). The CDR3 loop is CASWDRGGYTF. The CDR3 region has the DNA TGTGCCAGCTGGGACAGGGGCGGCTACACCTTC.

In nucleotides, the CDR3 is TGCAGTGCCGTAGCAGGGGGCGCCTTTCAGCCCCAGCATTTT. Protein sequence: CSAVAGGAFQPQHF. This chain links TRBV20-1 with TRBJ1-5; 8 bases are a match to TRBD1. The CDR3 runs to 14 residues. V lost 6 bases, J lost 6 bases, and 10 bases stayed unmatched. Germline lookup yields CDR1 DFQATT and CDR2 SNEGSKA (reference sequence).

Many counts were recorded for this clonotype. The rearrangement links TRBV2 to TRBJ2-3; D unresolved. V lost 5 bases, J lost 9 bases, and 9 bases lay in between. Germline-derived CDR1 and CDR2 are SNHLY and FYNNEI. The CDR3 extends over 11 amino acids. DNA for the CDR3: TGTGCCAGCAGTTATGGCGAAACGCAGTATTTT. Translated, it gives CASSYGETQYF.

This clonotype was seen ten or more times. The rearrangement links TRBV29-1 to TRBJ1-3; D might be TRBD1 (6 bases). With 5 bases removed from V and 2 bases from J, the gap between germline ends came to 10 bases. The CDR3 is 13 amino acids. Germline V CDR1 and CDR2: SQVTM, ANQGSEA. DNA of the CDR3: TGCAGCGTTAGAGGGGGGACTGGAAACACCATATATTTT. This gives the protein CSVRGGTGNTIYF.

This sequence joins TRBV3-1 and TRBJ2-7; D is uncertain. V lost 2 bases, J lost 1 base, and 9 bases lay in between. Per germline, CDR1 LGHDT and CDR2 YNNKEL (reference sequence). The length of the CDR3 is 14 residues. The CDR3 DNA is TGTGCCAGCAGCCAATTAATCCGTTCCTACGAGCAGTACTTC. This codes for CASSQLIRSYEQYF.

This clonotype was counted at least ten times. V usage is TRBV7-2 and J usage is TRBJ2-5, with 8 positions matching TRBD1. J lost 4 bases, V lost 6 bases, and 7 bases had no gene match. The CDR3 has 14 amino acids. Germline CDR1 reads SGHTA; CDR2 reads FQGNSA. CDR3 sequence (DNA): TGTGCCAGCAGTACCACCAGGGGGCGAGAGACCCAGTACTTC. Amino acids: CASSTTRGRETQYF.

This clonotype was seen a few times. The junction departs from germline at one end; a sequencing error may be responsible. The chain joins TRBV5-1 to TRBJ2-2, with D possibly being TRBD2 (6 bases). CDR1 is SGHRS and CDR2 is YFSETQ in the germline V gene. The CDR3 spans 15 residues. The CDR3 spells CASSQDYTNTGELSF. In DNA form, the CDR3 reads TGCGCCAGCAGCCAGGACTATACGAACACCGGGGAGCTGTCTTTT.

V and J are TRBV7-8 and TRBJ1-2, with D maybe TRBD1 (5 bases). V lost 3 bases, J lost 7 bases, and 21 bases lay in between. CDR1 SGHVS and CDR2 FQNEAQ come from the germline V gene. The CDR3 is made up of 16 amino acids. In DNA form, the CDR3 reads TGTGCCAGCAGCTTGCTTGGGACGAGGCTATTCTCTGGCTACACCTTC. Amino acids: CASSLLGTRLFSGYTF.

This clonotype was detected ten times or more. The chain combines TRBV29-1 with TRBJ1-2, with D perhaps matching TRBD1 (6 bases). Germline CDR1 is SQVTM and CDR2 is ANQGSEA. V lost 3 bases to trimming and J lost 5 bases, with 10 bases between them. The CDR3 runs to 12 residues. CDR3 sequence (DNA): TGCAGCGTTGATGAGAGGGGGTATGGCTACACCTTC. It specifies CSVDERGYGYTF.

The table lists this clonotype with a count of one. This chain joins TRBV11-2 and TRBJ2-1, with D possibly called TRBD1 or TRBD2 (6 bases each). Germline-derived CDR1 and CDR2 are SGHAT and FQNNGV. V was trimmed by 8 bases and J by 0 bases, leaving 11 bases between them. CDR3 size: 14 residues. DNA of the CDR3: TGTGCCAGCCAAAGGGGGGACTCCTACAATGAGCAGTTCTTC. Its protein is CASQRGDSYNEQFF.

In this sample, this clonotype turned up many times. V is TRBV6-1 and J is TRBJ1-1; tentative D call: TRBD1 (5 bases). The germline V and J ends were trimmed by 8 bases and 5 bases, with 12 bases remaining between them. The CDR3 extends over 12 amino acids. CDR1 and CDR2 from the germline V gene are MNHNS and SASEGT. CDR3 sequence: CASARGRTEAFF. The CDR3, as DNA: TGTGCCAGCGCGAGGGGCCGGACTGAAGCTTTCTTT.

This clonotype has a handful of counts. The rearrangement links TRBV3-1 to TRBJ2-7; D is unresolved. The germline V and J ends were trimmed by 5 bases and 0 bases, with 2 bases remaining between them. There are 11 residues in the CDR3. CDR1 is LGHDT and CDR2 is YNNKEL in the germline V gene (reference sequence). This chain's CDR3 is CASSSSYEQYF. In DNA, the CDR3 is TGTGCCAGCAGCTCCTCCTACGAGCAGTACTTC.

The chain combines TRBV6-5 with TRBJ1-1; 8 bases fit TRBD1. The trim removed 6 bases at V and 8 bases at J, leaving 5 bases unmatched. The CDR3 spans 12 residues. Germline values: CDR1 MNHEY, CDR2 SVGAGI. This chain's CDR3 is CASSKTGGEAFF. The CDR3 coding sequence is TGTGCCAGCAGCAAAACAGGGGGGGAAGCTTTCTTT.

This rearrangement joins TRBV5-1 to TRBJ1-1; the D is unclear. Trimming removed 4 bases at V and 1 base at J, with 17 bases between. There are 16 residues in the CDR3. Germline V gene lookup returns CDR1 SGHRS and CDR2 YFSETQ. The CDR3 is CASSPNKALTNTEAFF. For the CDR3, the DNA is TGCGCCAGCAGCCCGAACAAGGCGTTAACGAACACTGAAGCTTTCTTT.